This T cell receptor (beta chain) was retrieved from a study of blood T cell repertoires in COVID-19 (dated by TCRdb to the early 2020s). Context from the whole study: Samples from collaborators originated in the United States, Italy and Spain and spanned both the acute and convalescent phases of COVID-19. The repertoires were released in a freely available public database meant as a resource for research on the immune response to SARS-CoV-2. Samples came from the ongoing ImmuneRACE study (first 160 participants) plus 1,254 subjects from 6 global collaborators. HLA class I and class II types, where available, came from metadata supplied by the sample provider rather than from assay-based typing. A de-identified subject ID, COVID-19 status, age in years and sex were almost always included in the sample metadata. The dataset comprised deeply sampled blood TCRbeta repertoires from subjects exposed to, actively infected with, or recovered from COVID-19. The material from the prospective study consisted of cDNA or gDNA derived from T cells, B-cell-depleted T cells, or PBMCs.

TCRbeta CDR3 regions were amplified from genomic DNA by means of the immunoSEQ Assay, a bias-controlled multiplex PCR. The authors processed their data as follows. Nucleated cell counts per sample were estimated from amplification of reference gene primers within the assay. To quantify the absolute abundance of each unique TCRbeta CDR3 rearrangement, sequence reads were collapsed and filtered. For each sample, productive Simpson clonality was calculated as the square root of Simpson's diversity index over productive rearrangements. Here the immuneACCESS table is served through TCRdb, limited to in-frame sequences with V and J called. Missing clones are a known gap in these copies; in checked studies unresolved V genes cover under half, and the rest lacks a known reason. The DNA was the basis for D and trimming; V, J and clone size are from that table. The table for this sample lists around 250,000 clones; around 90% of them were counted only once. Jointly, the top ten make up about 3% of the sample.

The CDR3 runs 14 residues from the cysteine to the phenylalanine. The CDR3 DNA has 42 bases and is translated from base 1. V has 5 bases trimmed and J has 5 bases trimmed; junction bases matching no gene number 4. CDR1 and CDR2 (MNHEY, SVGAGI) derive from the germline V gene. In the prospective study, participants were 18 to 89 years old, resided in under 30 geographic areas of the United States, and were enrolled through a virtual design. In the prospective study, cohorts were assigned on the basis of participant-reported clinical history obtained from a screening survey and a study questionnaire. A participant counted as exposed if, within 2 weeks of entering the study, that participant had been in contact with someone who had a PCR-confirmed or clinician-diagnosed COVID-19 case. In the prospective study, mobile phlebotomists collected whole blood, serum and a nasopharyngeal or oropharyngeal swab from each participant. Over a roughly 2-month period, participants in the prospective study had the option of providing additional blood draws and questionnaires. Blood samples from the prospective study were shipped frozen or at room temperature prior to DNA extraction.

The full study reports these points: How much clinical and demographic metadata was included differed by source and by participant, and the metadata was provided uncurated.

In regard to this clone: Its antigen is unknown. Per-base qualities were not stored, and no clone one base away is much larger.

This receptor was identified in a man in his forties who had been exposed to COVID-19. The sequencing sample was made of PBMCs or T cells enriched from blood (not recorded which). The chain uses TRBV6-5 and TRBJ1-5; TRBD1 agrees with 9 junctional bases. The encoded CDR3 is CASSTGTGHQPQHF. The nucleotide sequence reads TGTGCCAGCAGTACCGGGACAGGGCATCAGCCCCAGCATTTT.